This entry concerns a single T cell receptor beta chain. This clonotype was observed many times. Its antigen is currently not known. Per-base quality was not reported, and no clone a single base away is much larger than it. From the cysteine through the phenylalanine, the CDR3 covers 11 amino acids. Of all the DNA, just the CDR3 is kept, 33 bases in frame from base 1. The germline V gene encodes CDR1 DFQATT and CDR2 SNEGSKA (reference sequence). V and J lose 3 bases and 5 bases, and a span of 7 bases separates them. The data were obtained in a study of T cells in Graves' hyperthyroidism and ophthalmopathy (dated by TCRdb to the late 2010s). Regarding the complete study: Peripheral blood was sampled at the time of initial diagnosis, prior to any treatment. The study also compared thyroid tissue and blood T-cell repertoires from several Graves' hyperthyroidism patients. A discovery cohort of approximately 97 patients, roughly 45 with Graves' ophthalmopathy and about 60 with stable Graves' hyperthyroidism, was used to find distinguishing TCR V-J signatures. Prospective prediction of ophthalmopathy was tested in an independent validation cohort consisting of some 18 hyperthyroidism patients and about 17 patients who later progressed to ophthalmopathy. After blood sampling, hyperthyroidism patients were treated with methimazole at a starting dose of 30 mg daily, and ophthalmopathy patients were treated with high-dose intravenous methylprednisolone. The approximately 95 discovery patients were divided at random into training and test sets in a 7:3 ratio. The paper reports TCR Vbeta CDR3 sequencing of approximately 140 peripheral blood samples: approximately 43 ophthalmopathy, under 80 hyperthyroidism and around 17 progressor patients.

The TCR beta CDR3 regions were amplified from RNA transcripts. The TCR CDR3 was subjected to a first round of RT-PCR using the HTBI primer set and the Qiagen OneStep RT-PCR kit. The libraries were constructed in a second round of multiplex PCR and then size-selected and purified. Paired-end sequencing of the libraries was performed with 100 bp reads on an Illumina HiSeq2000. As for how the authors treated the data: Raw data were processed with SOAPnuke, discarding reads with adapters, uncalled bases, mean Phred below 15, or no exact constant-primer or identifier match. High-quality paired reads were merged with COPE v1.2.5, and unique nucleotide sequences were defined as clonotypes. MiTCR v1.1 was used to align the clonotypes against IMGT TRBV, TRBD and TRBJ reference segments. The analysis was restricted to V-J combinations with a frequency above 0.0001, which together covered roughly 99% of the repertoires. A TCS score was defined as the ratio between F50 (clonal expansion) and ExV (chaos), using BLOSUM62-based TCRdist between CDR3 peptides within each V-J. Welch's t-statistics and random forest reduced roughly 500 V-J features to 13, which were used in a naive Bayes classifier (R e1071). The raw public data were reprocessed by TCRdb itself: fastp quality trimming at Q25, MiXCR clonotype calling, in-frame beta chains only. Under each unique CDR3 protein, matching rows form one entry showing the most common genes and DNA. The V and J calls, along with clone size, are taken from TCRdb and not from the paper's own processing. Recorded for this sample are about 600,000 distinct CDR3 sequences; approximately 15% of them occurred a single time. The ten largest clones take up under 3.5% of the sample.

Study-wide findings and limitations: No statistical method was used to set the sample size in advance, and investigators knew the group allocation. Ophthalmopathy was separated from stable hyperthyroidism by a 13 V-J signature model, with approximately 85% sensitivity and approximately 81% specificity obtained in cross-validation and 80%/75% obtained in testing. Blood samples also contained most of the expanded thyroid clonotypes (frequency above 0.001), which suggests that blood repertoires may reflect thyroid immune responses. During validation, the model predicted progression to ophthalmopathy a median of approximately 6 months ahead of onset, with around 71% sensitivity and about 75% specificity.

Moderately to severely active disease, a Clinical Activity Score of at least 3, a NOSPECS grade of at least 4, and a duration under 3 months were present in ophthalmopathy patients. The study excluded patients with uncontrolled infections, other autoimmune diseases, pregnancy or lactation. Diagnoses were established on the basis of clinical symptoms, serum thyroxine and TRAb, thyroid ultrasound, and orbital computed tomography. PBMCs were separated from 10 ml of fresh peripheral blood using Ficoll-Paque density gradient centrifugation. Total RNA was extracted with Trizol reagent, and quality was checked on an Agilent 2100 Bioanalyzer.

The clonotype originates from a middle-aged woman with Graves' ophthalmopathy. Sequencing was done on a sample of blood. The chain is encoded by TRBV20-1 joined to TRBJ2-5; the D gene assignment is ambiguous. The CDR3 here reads CSASFFETQYF. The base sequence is TGCAGTGCTAGCTTTTTTGAGACCCAGTACTTC.